This T cell receptor (beta chain) was observed in a study of blood T cell repertoires in COVID-19. Profiling relied on immunoSEQ multiplex PCR, and the TCRdb table lists in-frame clones only, not all of them. The sample holds approximately 120,000 clones, around 80% seen once. The specimen was peripheral blood. This sequence was found in a woman in her 50s with acute or convalescent COVID-19.

The CDR3 protein is CASTNRAGGVAYEQYF. The CDR3 bases are TGTGCCAGCACGAACAGGGCGGGAGGGGTCGCCTACGAGCAGTACTTC. The V and J genes are TRBV11-2 and TRBJ2-7; the match to TRBD2 covers 9 bases. The junction had 12 bases not matched to a gene; V was cut back by 7 bases and J by 2 bases. Germline CDR1 and CDR2: SGHAT and FQNNGV. The CDR3 length is 16 residues.